This TCR beta chain was identified during a study of blood T cell repertoires in COVID-19 (dated by TCRdb to 2020 to 2021). With respect to the entire study: The collaborator samples originated in the United States, Italy and Spain and spanned the acute and convalescent phases of COVID-19. The repertoires were released in a freely available public database meant as a resource for research on the immune response to SARS-CoV-2. Subjects who had been exposed to COVID-19, were actively infected with it, or had recovered from it provided the deeply sampled blood TCRbeta repertoires that made up the dataset. The prospective study material was composed of cDNA or gDNA derived from T cells, B-cell-depleted T cells, or PBMCs. Samples were obtained from the ongoing ImmuneRACE study (first 160 participants) and from over 1,000 subjects provided by 6 global collaborators. Sample metadata almost always included a de-identified subject ID, COVID-19 status, age in years and sex. Where available, HLA class I and class II types were taken from metadata supplied by the sample provider and were not determined by assay-based typing.

TCRbeta CDR3 regions were amplified from genomic DNA by means of the immunoSEQ Assay, a bias-controlled multiplex PCR. Turning to the authors' computational methods: The number of nucleated cells in each sample was estimated by amplification of reference gene primers within the assay. To quantify the absolute abundance of each unique TCRbeta CDR3 rearrangement, sequence reads were collapsed and filtered. For each sample, productive Simpson clonality was calculated by taking the square root of Simpson's diversity index across productive rearrangements. The clones in this table, taken by TCRdb from immuneACCESS, are in-frame only. Not every clone is retained; where verified, under half of the shortfall comes from an unresolved V gene, and the cause of the rest is unknown. V and J calls plus clone size are reproduced from that table; the DNA served to infer D and trimming. Here the sample has hundreds of thousands of clones; more than 80% occur a single time. About 1% of the sample rests with the top ten.

V is pared back by 3 bases and J by 3 bases, with 17 bases lying between the germline termini. The germline V gene supplies CDR1 SNHLY and CDR2 FYNNEI. The CDR3 goes from the cysteine to the phenylalanine over 17 residues. Of the read, only the CDR3 DNA is kept; its 51 bases are in frame from base 1. About this clone itself: The clone's antigen remains unknown. Nothing much larger sits one base from this clone, and base qualities are not available.

Participants in the prospective study were enrolled through a virtual design, were aged about 18 to 89 years, and lived in under 25 United States geographic areas. In the prospective study, participants were assigned to cohorts based on the clinical history participants reported in a screening survey and a study questionnaire. Exposed participants had been in contact, within 2 weeks of entering the study, with a person who had a PCR-confirmed or clinician-diagnosed case of COVID-19. In the prospective study, whole blood, serum and a nasopharyngeal or oropharyngeal swab were collected from each participant by mobile phlebotomists. Participants in the prospective study had the option to provide additional blood draws and questionnaires over a roughly two-month period. Before DNA extraction, prospective study blood samples were shipped either frozen or at room temperature. What the work shows at the level of the full study, not this receptor alone: Clinical and demographic metadata were provided uncurated, with the amount varying by source and participant.

Input material: PBMCs or T cells enriched from blood (not recorded which). The clonotype was recovered from a man aged 50-60 years who had been exposed to COVID-19. The chain was built from TRBV2 and TRBJ1-4, with the D gene too uncertain to name. The nucleotide sequence reads as follows: TGTGCCAGCAGTGACCCCTATGTCCGGGTTCCTAATGAAAAACTGTTTTTT. It codes for CASSDPYVRVPNEKLFF. This CDR3, with the reference TRBV2 and TRBJ1-4 proteins standing in past its ends, gives the full variable domain EPEVTQTPSHQVTQMGQEVILRCVPISNHLYFYWYRQILGQKVEFLVSFYNNEISEKSEIFDDQFSVERPDGSNFTLKIRSTKLEDSAMYFCASSDPYVRVPNEKLFFGSGTQLSVL.